The 9 T cell receptor beta chains reported below all come from one sample, sequenced in a study of beta chain features in type 1 diabetes. Reverse transcribing all isolated RNA meant expressed TCRB transcripts were sequenced. Libraries were prepared by immunoSEQ multiplex PCR; TCRdb keeps only in-frame clonotypes and omits some of them. The sample holds hundreds of thousands of clones; about 14% are singletons and the top ten take 6.7%. The sequenced sample was central memory CD4+ T cells from blood. These receptors all come from a man in his thirties or forties in good health.

This clone turned up a few times. V and J are TRBV6-5 and TRBJ1-1, with 10 bases lining up with TRBD1. This CDR3 region has 12 residues. The trim removed 6 bases at V and 11 bases at J, leaving 6 bases unmatched. CDR1 is MNHEY and CDR2 is SVGAGI in the germline V gene. CDR3 bases: TGTGCCAGCAGCCAGGGGACAGGGGCGGCTTTCTTT. This codes for CASSQGTGAAFF.

Notes on this clone: Its ends do not fully match the called genes, so a read error is possible. The genes are TRBV9 and TRBJ2-1; D might be TRBD2 (6 bases). CDR3 length: 15 residues. Germline-derived CDR1 and CDR2 are SGDLS and YYNGEE. The CDR3: CASSLPSASFNEQFF. The CDR3 DNA is TGTGCCAGCAGCCTTCCTAGCGCCTCCTTCAATGAGCAGTTCTTC.

The rearrangement uses TRBV15 and TRBJ1-5; no definite D call. Per the germline V gene, CDR1 is LNHNV and CDR2 is YYDKDF (reference sequence). The CDR3 totals 15 residues. Trimming removed 3 bases from V and 1 base from J, with 10 bases in between. CDR3 sequence: CATSSVRGSNQPQHF. CDR3 nucleotide sequence: TGTGCCACCAGCAGTGTTCGTGGCAGCAATCAGCCCCAGCATTTT.

This clone has a handful of counts. The chain uses TRBV4-3 and TRBJ2-7; D could derive from TRBD1 or TRBD2 (6 bases each). Germline V gene sequence: CDR1 LGHNA, CDR2 YSLEER. CDR3 length equals 14 residues. Between the trimmed V and J ends, which lost 2 bases and 1 base, there was a span of 9 bases. CDR3 region: CASSQRGGSYEQYF. The CDR3 coding sequence is TGCGCCAGCAGCCAAAGAGGGGGGTCCTACGAGCAGTACTTC.

J is TRBJ2-1 and V is TRBV6-1, with D uncertain. The CDR3 consists of 14 residues. Per germline, CDR1 MNHNS and CDR2 SASEGT. V lost 1 base to trimming and J lost 8 bases, with 12 bases between them. CDR3: CASSEVRMTDEQFF. DNA for the CDR3: TGTGCCAGCAGTGAAGTGCGGATGACCGATGAGCAGTTCTTC.

This clone was observed a few times. The identical CDR3 is also encoded by other nucleotide sequences in the sample. The V call is TRBV5-1, the J call TRBJ1-6; D unclear. The CDR3 is 16 residues long. Germline V gene sequence: CDR1 SGHRS, CDR2 YFSETQ. Deletions cut 0 bases from V and 5 bases from J, with 12 bases between. CDR3 region: CASSLGPVGDNSPLHF. The CDR3 DNA follows: TGCGCCAGCAGCTTGGGCCCCGTTGGGGATAATTCACCCCTCCACTTT.

This clone was seen a handful of times. The V gene is TRBV19, the J gene TRBJ2-2; TRBD2 aligns across 7 bases. J was trimmed by 6 bases and V by 3 bases; bases with no gene match: 7. The V gene's germline CDR1 is LNHDA and CDR2 SQIVND (reference sequence). The CDR3 is 15 amino acids. The CDR3 DNA is TGTGCCAGTAGTATCTCCCGGGGAGGGCCCGGGGAGCTGTTTTTT. Translating gives CASSISRGGPGELFF.

This clone was seen many times. The V and J genes are TRBV29-1 and TRBJ2-1; 16 nucleotides agree with TRBD2. Germline trimming cut 2 bases from V and 12 bases from J; bases unmatched to any gene: 13. Germline V gene sequence: CDR1 SQVTM, CDR2 ANQGSEA. The CDR3 runs 17 residues. This chain's CDR3 is CSVERISGTSGRAWQFF. In DNA form, the CDR3 reads TGCAGCGTTGAAAGGATTTCCGGGACTAGCGGGAGGGCCTGGCAGTTCTTC.

This clone occurred a few times. The rearrangement uses TRBV5-1 and TRBJ1-1; D gene ambiguous. CDR1 SGHRS and CDR2 YFSETQ come from the germline V gene. Trimming cost V 7 bases and J 8 bases, with 12 bases left between them. This CDR3 is 11 amino acids long. In nucleotides, the CDR3 is TGCGCCAGCCCAATCGAGGGAGAAGCTTTCTTT. Its protein product is CASPIEGEAFF.